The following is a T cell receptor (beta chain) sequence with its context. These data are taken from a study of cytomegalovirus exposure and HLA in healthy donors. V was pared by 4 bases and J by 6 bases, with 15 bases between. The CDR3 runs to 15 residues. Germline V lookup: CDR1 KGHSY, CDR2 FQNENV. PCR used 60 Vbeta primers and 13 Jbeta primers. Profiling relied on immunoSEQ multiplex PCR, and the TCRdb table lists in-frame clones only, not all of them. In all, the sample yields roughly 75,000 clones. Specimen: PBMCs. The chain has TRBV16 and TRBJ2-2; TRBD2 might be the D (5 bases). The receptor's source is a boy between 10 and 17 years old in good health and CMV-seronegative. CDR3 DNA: TGTGCCAGCAGCCGGACTCGGGCGATATCCGGGGAGCTGTTTTTT. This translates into CASSRTRAISGELFF. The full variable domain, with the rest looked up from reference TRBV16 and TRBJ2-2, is GEEVAQTPKHLVRGEGQKAKLYCAPIKGHSYVFWYQQVLKNEFKFLISFQNENVFDETGMPKERFSAKCLPNSPCSLEIQATKLEDSAVYFCASSRTRAISGELFFGEGSRLTVL.